This paragraph covers one TCR beta chain sequence. A read error may account for a junction end that differs from germline. These data are taken from a study of blood T cell repertoires in COVID-19. Background on the study: Sites across the United States, Italy and Spain contributed samples from acute and convalescent COVID-19. The analysed material was cDNA or gDNA that came from T cells, B-cell-depleted T cells, or PBMCs.

The repertoire was sequenced with immunoSEQ multiplex PCR; TCRdb's copy has only in-frame clones and lacks some. The sample holds around 18,000 clones, 75% to 90% seen once. Germline V CDR1 and CDR2: SEHNR, FQNEAQ (reference sequence). This CDR3 contains 13 residues. The source material was peripheral blood. This clonotype originated in a man aged 60-69 years with active COVID-19. V gene TRBV7-9 combines with J gene TRBJ2-7; 8 positions agree with TRBD1. This CDR3 reads CASSLDRTGKFDF. CDR3 nucleotides: TGTGCCAGCAGCTTAGACCGGACAGGGAAGTTTGACTTC.